This TCR beta chain emerged from a study of blood T cells in healthy people across ages. Primed by a sample-barcoded 5' primer and a J-beta primer mix, a second PCR proceeded for 7 to 11 cycles. MiXCR, run by TCRdb on the 5' RACE reads, gives a single entry per CDR3 protein. The data contain around 1,000,000 distinct CDR3 sequences, around 25% of them singletons. This clonotype was counted a few times. Germline lookup yields CDR1 MNHNS and CDR2 SASEGT. The J segment lost 5 bases and the V segment lost 4 bases, leaving 6 bases of the junction unmatched. The CDR3 has 14 residues. This sample also belongs to another study, concerning T cells of mothers and their children. That study reports: Regardless of relatedness, pairs show thymic selection shaping TCR recombination output in a similar manner. Across the analysis, no persistent microchimeric T cell clones were detected.

The gene calls are TRBV6-1 and TRBJ2-5, with 8 bases aligning to TRBD2. This clonotype was sampled from a girl aged 2 to 10 in good health. Material: blood. DNA for the CDR3: TGTGCCAGCAGTGCCACGGGAGGGCCTGAGACCCAGTACTTC. The encoded protein is CASSATGGPETQYF.